This entry features one T cell receptor (beta chain) sequence. Its antigen is unidentified. The entry originates in a study of shared clonotypes between healthy human individuals. Study-wide points: In contrast to clonotypes shared by all four donors, non-shared clonotypes had lower generation probabilities.

V was trimmed by 1 base and J by 4 bases, leaving 14 bases between them. The germline V gene has CDR1 SGHAT and CDR2 FQNNGV. The CDR3 spans 16 residues. In the authors' workflow: ImmunoSEQ only sent back junction sequences with no quality scores, so filtering was done differently. Assay used: immunoSEQ multiplex PCR; TCRdb lists only in-frame clones, some missing. The DNA was the basis for D and trimming; V, J and clone size are from that table. The table shows under 850,000 clones, with 55% to 80% occurring only once. This TCR derives from a woman aged 25-40 years in good health. The chain links TRBV11-2 to TRBJ2-1, with a tentative D call TRBD2 (6 bases). Sample: memory CD4+ T cells sorted from blood. Subset given: CD45RA-negative fraction. CDR3 in amino acids: CASSLAWLAIYNEQFF. In nucleotides, the CDR3 is TGTGCCAGCAGCTTAGCTTGGCTAGCGATTTACAATGAGCAGTTCTTC.